The rows below give T cell receptor beta chains drawn from one sample of a study of blood T cells in healthy people across ages. TCRdb called the 5' RACE reads again in MiXCR, with one record for every CDR3 protein. The sample lists 600,000 or so distinct CDR3 sequences, about 45% occurring once. The material sequenced was blood. These receptors were collected from a man older than 75 in good health. CDR3s include the opening cysteine and the closing phenylalanine or tryptophan. The D gene is left open where the match is weak. Rows give clone size only sometimes, using once, few, many, or a class for an expanded clone.

clone size | D gene | J gene | V gene | CDR3 protein | CDR3 DNA
NA | TRBD1 | TRBJ2-1 | TRBV10-1 | CASSYRDRGLNEQFF | TGCGCCAGCAGTTACCGGGACAGGGGGCTCAATGAGCAGTTCTTC
NA | TRBD1 | TRBJ2-7 | TRBV27 | CASQMGTGRYEQYF | TGTGCCAGCCAGATGGGGACAGGGAGGTACGAGCAGTACTTC
NA | TRBD1 | TRBJ1-1 | TRBV5-5 | CASSVSGTGGRTEAFF | TGTGCCAGCAGCGTATCCGGGACAGGGGGCCGGACTGAAGCTTTCTTT
few | TRBD2 | TRBJ2-3 | TRBV4-2 | CASSPPFSSGGSDTQYF | TGTGCCAGCAGCCCCCCTTTTAGTAGCGGGGGGTCAGATACGCAGTATTTT
NA | NA | TRBJ2-3 | TRBV27 | CASSLSSIATSDTQYF | TGTGCCAGCAGTTTATCCTCAATCGCGACCTCAGATACGCAGTATTTT
NA | NA | TRBJ1-6 | TRBV7-2 | CASRLSTGSDNSPLHF | TGTGCCAGCAGACTTTCCACAGGGTCTGATAATTCACCCCTCCACTTT
few | NA | TRBJ2-5 | TRBV3-1 | CATEGAVGRETQYF | TGTGCCACCGAAGGTGCTGTGGGCCGGGAGACCCAGTACTTC
NA | TRBD1 | TRBJ2-4 | TRBV5-1 | CASSATGGHIQYF | TGCGCCAGCAGCGCGACAGGGGGGCACATTCAGTACTTC
NA | NA | TRBJ2-1 | TRBV4-2 | CASSQESGNEQFF | TGTGCCAGCAGCCAGGAAAGCGGGAATGAGCAGTTCTTC
NA | NA | TRBJ1-2 | TRBV12-3/TRBV12-4 | CASSQWGQDEAGYTF | TGTGCCAGCAGCCAATGGGGACAAGATGAAGCGGGCTACACCTTC
NA | NA | TRBJ2-3 | TRBV10-3 | CAISGVGASTDTQYF | TGTGCCATCAGTGGGGTGGGGGCTAGCACAGATACGCAGTATTTT
many | TRBD2 | TRBJ2-1 | TRBV6-6 | CASMIRWAGGSKNEQFF | TGTGCCAGCATGATACGGTGGGCGGGGGGATCCAAGAATGAGCAGTTCTTC
few | NA | TRBJ2-1 | TRBV29-1 | CSARSGFFNNEQFF | TGCAGCGCCAGATCAGGGTTTTTTAACAATGAGCAGTTCTTC
NA | NA | TRBJ1-5 | TRBV29-1 | CSVRPLDQPQHF | TGCAGCGTTCGGCCCTTGGATCAGCCCCAGCATTTT
NA | TRBD2 | TRBJ2-1 | TRBV20-1 | CSARETSGTIYNEQFF | TGCAGTGCTAGAGAAACCTCTGGGACTATCTACAATGAGCAGTTCTTC
NA | TRBD2 | TRBJ2-1 | TRBV20-1 | CSARKAGTSRHNEQFF | TGCAGTGCTAGGAAGGCCGGGACTAGCAGACACAATGAGCAGTTCTTC
once | NA | TRBJ2-5 | TRBV29-1 | CSVEEGDPSETQYF | TGCAGCGTCGAAGAAGGGGACCCGTCGGAGACCCAGTACTTC
NA | TRBD2 | TRBJ2-1 | TRBV5-1 | CASSLDSGGVYNEQFF | TGCGCCAGCAGCTTAGACAGCGGGGGAGTCTACAATGAGCAGTTCTTC
many | TRBD2 | TRBJ2-3 | TRBV7-2 | CASSPHPARGARDTQYF | TGTGCCAGCAGCCCTCATCCGGCGCGGGGGGCGCGAGATACGCAGTATTTT
NA | TRBD2 | TRBJ2-3 | TRBV6-5 | CASSYSGTSADTQYF | TGTGCCAGCAGTTACTCGGGGACTAGCGCAGATACGCAGTATTTT
NA | NA | TRBJ2-3 | TRBV9 | CASSRDRTDTQYF | TGTGCCAGCAGCCGAGACCGCACAGATACGCAGTATTTT
NA | TRBD1 | TRBJ1-1 | TRBV20-1 | CSAADRGAFF | TGCAGTGCGGCGGACAGGGGTGCTTTCTTT
few | NA | TRBJ2-7 | TRBV4-3 | CASSQDRAGHDEQYF | TGCGCCAGCAGCCAAGACCGGGCAGGGCACGACGAGCAGTACTTC
NA | TRBD1 | TRBJ2-7 | TRBV13 | CASSLDRASYEQYF | TGTGCCAGCAGCCTAGACAGGGCCTCCTACGAGCAGTACTTC
NA | TRBD2 | TRBJ2-1 | TRBV4-3 | CASSHPKGTTCPSSYNEQFF | TGCGCCAGCAGCCACCCGAAGGGGACTACTTGCCCTTCTTCCTACAATGAGCAGTTCTTC
NA | TRBD1 | TRBJ1-4 | TRBV29-1 | CSVQTGLTTNEKLFF | TGCAGCGTCCAGACAGGGTTAACAACTAATGAAAAACTGTTTTTT
few | NA | TRBJ1-2 | TRBV6-5 | CASSSIRGQANYGYTF | TGTGCCAGCAGTTCAATCAGGGGCCAAGCTAACTATGGCTACACCTTC
few | NA | TRBJ2-1 | TRBV29-1 | CSVEWSGLNEQFF | TGCAGCGTTGAGTGGAGCGGCCTCAATGAGCAGTTCTTC
few | TRBD2 | TRBJ2-5 | TRBV7-2 | CASSSSGRERETQYF | TGTGCCAGCAGCTCTAGCGGGCGGGAGCGAGAGACCCAGTACTTC
NA | TRBD1 | TRBJ1-5 | TRBV6-5 | CASSEGQATNQPQHF | TGTGCCAGCAGCGAGGGACAGGCGACGAATCAGCCCCAGCATTTT
few | NA | TRBJ2-5 | TRBV7-9 | CASSLDAGLGETQYF | TGTGCCAGCAGCTTAGACGCCGGTCTAGGGGAGACCCAGTACTTC
NA | TRBD2 | TRBJ2-7 | TRBV10-3 | CAITLGLAGSYEQYF | TGTGCCATTACCTTAGGACTAGCGGGGTCCTACGAGCAGTACTTC
NA | NA | TRBJ2-3 | TRBV20-1 | CSATSVSSTDTQYF | TGCAGTGCTACTAGCGTATCTAGCACAGATACGCAGTATTTT
few | NA | TRBJ1-2 | TRBV20-1 | CSARGSREDGYTF | TGCAGTGCTAGAGGGTCCAGGGAGGATGGCTACACCTTC
NA | NA | TRBJ1-4 | TRBV5-4 | CASSGGRGVTNEKLFF | TGTGCCAGCAGCGGGGGACGGGGGGTCACTAATGAAAAACTGTTTTTT
few | TRBD1 | TRBJ1-5 | TRBV20-1 | CSARAPAGGENQPQHF | TGCAGTGCTAGGGCCCCCGCAGGGGGCGAAAATCAGCCCCAGCATTTT
NA | TRBD1 | TRBJ2-5 | TRBV20-1 | CSAGQGQVTQYF | TGCAGTGCTGGACAGGGACAGGTGACCCAGTACTTC
NA | NA | TRBJ2-7 | TRBV9 | CASSGWAGPGYEQYF | TGTGCCAGCAGCGGTTGGGCGGGACCCGGCTACGAGCAGTACTTC
NA | TRBD2 | TRBJ2-1 | TRBV7-2 | CASRPVGGSTLTEQFF | TGTGCCAGCAGGCCAGTGGGCGGGAGTACTCTCACTGAGCAGTTCTTC
few | NA | TRBJ2-5 | TRBV7-9 | CASSLSGNQETQYF | TGTGCCAGCAGCTTAAGTGGTAACCAAGAGACCCAGTACTTC
many | TRBD1 | TRBJ2-2 | TRBV6-5 | CASSIRQGVERELFF | TGTGCCAGCAGTATACGACAGGGTGTAGAAAGGGAGCTGTTTTTT
NA | NA | TRBJ2-1 | TRBV6-2/TRBV6-3 | CASMQGREQFF | TGTGCCAGCATGCAGGGGCGGGAGCAGTTCTTC
once | TRBD1 | TRBJ1-5 | TRBV20-1 | CSARGGTGVGNQPQHF | TGCAGTGCTAGGGGGGGGACAGGGGTTGGCAATCAGCCCCAGCATTTT
few | NA | TRBJ1-5 | TRBV20-1 | CSAKVGANQPQHF | TGCAGTGCTAAGGTCGGGGCAAATCAGCCCCAGCATTTT
once | NA | TRBJ2-3 | TRBV6-2/TRBV6-3 | CASSGDGLDTQYF | TGTGCCAGCAGTGGTGACGGACTAGATACGCAGTATTTT
NA | NA | TRBJ1-1 | TRBV29-1 | CSVGMAGSSTEAFF | TGCAGCGTTGGAATGGCGGGGAGTAGCACTGAAGCTTTCTTT
NA | NA | TRBJ2-3 | TRBV7-2 | CASSFRRVASTDTQYF | TGTGCCAGCAGCTTCAGGAGGGTAGCTAGCACAGATACGCAGTATTTT
NA | NA | TRBJ2-5 | TRBV6-2/TRBV6-3 | CASSYRLGSETQYF | TGTGCCAGCAGTTACAGGCTAGGATCAGAGACCCAGTACTTC
NA | TRBD2 | TRBJ2-7 | TRBV5-1 | CASSLESGLAGTHEQYF | TGCGCCAGCAGCCTGGAGAGCGGACTAGCGGGAACCCACGAGCAGTACTTC
few | NA | TRBJ1-2 | TRBV20-1 | CSARGQKIGYGYTF | TGCAGTGCTAGAGGACAGAAGATTGGCTATGGCTACACCTTC
few | NA | TRBJ2-7 | TRBV20-1 | CSARWAGEGEQYF | TGCAGTGCTAGATGGGCAGGGGAGGGCGAGCAGTACTTC
many | NA | TRBJ2-7 | TRBV7-9 | CASSLGTGEQYF | TGTGCCAGCAGCTTAGGGACGGGCGAGCAGTACTTC
NA | TRBD1 | TRBJ1-5 | TRBV20-1 | CSASGGNRGHQPQHF | TGCAGTGCTAGTGGGGGCAACAGGGGGCACCAGCCCCAGCATTTT
NA | NA | TRBJ1-6 | TRBV5-1 | CASSLGAHGNSPLHF | TGCGCCAGCAGCTTGGGGGCGCATGGTAATTCACCCCTCCACTTT
NA | TRBD2 | TRBJ2-1 | TRBV29-1 | CSVGPSGRSSYYNEQFF | TGCAGCGTTGGTCCTAGCGGGAGATCTTCTTACTACAATGAGCAGTTCTTC